The 16 T cell receptor beta chains below come from one sample, sequenced in a study of a mutant IDH1 vaccine in newly diagnosed glioma. TCRdb's table, derived via immunoSEQ multiplex PCR, lists solely in-frame clones and lacks some. The table records some 42,000 clones, 83% of them present only once. Regarding time point: week 35, safety follow-up. Every vaccine dose comprised 300 ug of mutant IDH1 20-mer peptide plus topical imiquimod. Antigens of these TCRs are unknown. Specimen: PBMCs, collected from a glioma patient whose treatment included an IDH1 peptide vaccine. Source of these receptors: a woman aged 50 to 60 with glioma.

The chain links TRBV9 to TRBJ2-3; 8 nucleotides match TRBD1. The CDR3 is 17 residues long. V shed 1 base, J shed 1 base, and the junction held 8 bases outside the gene matches. The germline gives CDR1 SGDLS, CDR2 YYNGEE. The CDR3 sequence: CASSVRWTGMGTDTQYF. DNA of the CDR3: TGTGCCAGCAGCGTAAGATGGACAGGGATGGGCACAGATACGCAGTATTTT.

The chain is built from TRBV19 and TRBJ2-7, with TRBD1 matching 9 bases. The germline V gene encodes CDR1 LNHDA and CDR2 SQIVND (reference sequence). The CDR3 length is 14 residues. The trim removed 5 bases at V and 2 bases at J, leaving 4 bases unmatched. The CDR3 loop is CASSSQGATYEQYF. The DNA of the CDR3 is TGTGCCAGTAGTTCACAGGGGGCGACCTACGAGCAGTACTTC. The complete variable domain, with remaining parts taken from reference TRBV19 and TRBJ2-7, reads DGGITQSPKYLFRKEGQNVTLSCEQNLNHDAMYWYRQDPGQGLRLIYYSQIVNDFQKGDIAEGYSVSREKKESFPLTVTSAQKNPTAFYLCASSSQGATYEQYFGPGTRLTVT.

This sequence joins TRBV15 and TRBJ1-2; no reliable D call. The ends were cut back, 0 bases at V and 6 bases at J, with 14 bases in the middle. Germline V gene lookup returns CDR1 LNHNV and CDR2 YYDKDF (reference sequence). This CDR3 comprises 15 residues. DNA for the CDR3: TGTGCCACCAGCAGAGATGATCGGCAGGCCCATGGCTACACCTTC. Its protein is CATSRDDRQAHGYTF.

In DNA form, the CDR3 reads TGCAGCGTTGTTCGGGACACTGAAGCTTTCTTT. Its protein is CSVVRDTEAFF. This chain links TRBV29-1 with TRBJ1-1, with no clear D. The CDR3 extends over 11 amino acids. V was cut by 4 bases and J by 3 bases, with 6 bases left in between. The V gene's germline CDR1 is SQVTM and CDR2 ANQGSEA.

The DNA for the CDR3 is TGTGCCAGCAGCGTTCGACTACAGGGAGGAGGGGATTACACAGATACGCAGTATTTT. Its protein is CASSVRLQGGGDYTDTQYF. This chain links TRBV9 with TRBJ2-3; D assignment may be TRBD1 or TRBD2 (6 bases each). Germline loops: CDR1 SGDLS, CDR2 YYNGEE. The V and J ends lost 2 bases and 2 bases respectively, with 24 bases between them. The CDR3 contains 19 residues. The full variable domain, its missing parts supplied by reference TRBV9 and TRBJ2-3, is DSGVTQTPKHLITATGQRVTLRCSPRSGDLSVYWYQQSLDQGLQFLIQYYNGEERAKGNILERFSAQQFPDLHSELNLSSLELGDSALYFCASSVRLQGGGDYTDTQYFGPGTRLTVL.

This chain connects TRBV7-9 to TRBJ2-5; the D gene is possibly TRBD1 (7 bases). Germline lookup yields CDR1 SEHNR and CDR2 FQNEAQ (reference sequence). V shed 7 bases and J shed 1 base, with 16 bases lying between them. This CDR3 comprises 15 residues. CDR3 region: CASTVAQGGQETQYF. CDR3 nucleotide sequence: TGTGCCAGCACCGTAGCGCAGGGGGGCCAAGAGACCCAGTACTTC.

V usage is TRBV7-9 and J usage is TRBJ2-7; TRBD1 agrees at 9 bases. Germline CDR1 is SEHNR and CDR2 is FQNEAQ (reference sequence). The CDR3 contains 14 residues. Trimming at V came to 3 bases and at J to 5 bases, leaving 5 bases not matched to a gene. The CDR3 spells CASSLDRGFDEQYF. The CDR3 region has the DNA TGTGCCAGCAGCTTGGACAGGGGTTTCGACGAGCAGTACTTC.

The chain combines TRBV10-3 with TRBJ1-6, with TRBD1 matching over 7 bases. There are 14 residues in the CDR3. J was trimmed by 6 bases and V by 9 bases; bases with no gene match: 8. The germline V gene encodes CDR1 ENHRY and CDR2 SYGVKD. DNA for the CDR3: TGTGCCATGAGCCCGGGACAGAGTAATTCACCCCTCCACTTT. It yields the protein CAMSPGQSNSPLHF.

This clone occurred a few times. The chain is built from TRBV4-3 and TRBJ1-4; the D is unclear. The V gene lost 0 bases and the J gene lost 0 bases, with 11 bases spanning the gap. Germline CDR1 is LGHNA and CDR2 is YSLEER. The CDR3 consists of 17 residues. The CDR3 sequence is CASSQDWQISTNEKLFF. The CDR3 nucleotides read TGCGCCAGCAGCCAAGATTGGCAGATATCAACTAATGAAAAACTGTTTTTT.

The chain recombines TRBV5-1 with TRBJ2-2; D might be TRBD1 (6 bases). V shed 3 bases and J shed 6 bases, with 18 bases lying between them. Per germline, CDR1 SGHRS and CDR2 YFSETQ. The CDR3 runs to 16 residues. In DNA, the CDR3 is TGCGCCAGCAGCTCGAGGGAGACAGGCGGCGCCGGGGAGCTGTTTTTT. Translating gives CASSSRETGGAGELFF.

The chain has TRBV4-1 and TRBJ2-1; D tentatively reads TRBD1 or TRBD2 (6 bases each). Looked up from germline, CDR1 is MGHRA and CDR2 is YSYEKL. The CDR3 is made up of 15 amino acids. V lost 1 base, J lost 4 bases, and 11 bases lay in between. This chain's CDR3 is CASSQGGAIYNEQFF. CDR3 in DNA: TGCGCCAGCAGCCAAGGGGGGGCGATTTACAATGAGCAGTTCTTC.

The rearrangement joins TRBV4-1 to TRBJ1-5, with no clear D. V lost 4 bases to trimming and J lost 0 bases, with 13 bases between them. The CDR3 spans 16 residues. Per the germline V gene, CDR1 is MGHRA and CDR2 is YSYEKL. For the CDR3, the DNA is TGCGCCAGCAGCCTTGAGGGTTCGCCTAGCAATCAGCCCCAGCATTTT. As protein: CASSLEGSPSNQPQHF.

The DNA of the CDR3 is TGTGCCAGTACCTCCCTGGGGCAAAATCAGCCCCAGCATTTT. It is translated as CASTSLGQNQPQHF. V and J are TRBV19 and TRBJ1-5; D might be TRBD1 (5 bases). Germline loops: CDR1 LNHDA, CDR2 SQIVND (reference sequence). The V end was cut by 7 bases, the J end by 4 bases, with 14 bases between. CDR3 size: 14 residues. Combining the CDR3 with reference TRBV19 and TRBJ1-5 gives the whole variable domain DGGITQSPKYLFRKEGQNVTLSCEQNLNHDAMYWYRQDPGQGLRLIYYSQIVNDFQKGDIAEGYSVSREKKESFPLTVTSAQKNPTAFYLCASTSLGQNQPQHFGDGTRLSIL.

As DNA, the CDR3 is TGTGCCAGCAGCCTTTGGACGGTTTACTATAATTCACCCCTCCACTTT. Residues: CASSLWTVYYNSPLHF. This rearrangement joins TRBV14 to TRBJ1-6; D unclear. This CDR3 comprises 16 residues. Trimming shortened V by 4 bases and J by 3 bases, and 13 bases separated the two germline ends. Germline V lookup: CDR1 SGHDN, CDR2 FVKESK. Using reference TRBV14 and TRBJ1-6 for the parts outside the CDR3, the full variable domain is EAGVTQFPSHSVIEKGQTVTLRCDPISGHDNLYWYRRVMGKEIKFLLHFVKESKQDESGMPNNRFLAERTGGTYSTLKVQPAELEDSGVYFCASSLWTVYYNSPLHFGNGTRLTVT.

The rearrangement links TRBV11-3 to TRBJ1-1; D ambiguous. The CDR3 loop spans 11 amino acids. The germline V and J ends were trimmed by 1 base and 6 bases, with 3 bases remaining between them. Germline values: CDR1 SGHNT, CDR2 YENEEA. CDR3 in amino acids: CASSLGAEAFF. CDR3 sequence (DNA): TGTGCCAGCAGCTTAGGGGCTGAAGCTTTCTTT. The variable domain in full, completed from reference TRBV11-3 and TRBJ1-1, reads EAGVVQSPRYKIIEKKQPVAFWCNPISGHNTLYWYLQNLGQGPELLIRYENEEAVDDSQLPKDRFSAERLKGVDSTLKIQPAELGDSAVYLCASSLGAEAFFGQGTRLTVV.

This chain connects TRBV6-6 to TRBJ1-5; possible D gene TRBD1, 6 bases. The CDR3 runs to 14 residues. V was clipped by 7 bases and J by 5 bases, with 15 bases between them. CDR1 and CDR2 (germline): MNHNY, SVGAGI (reference sequence). CDR3 protein: CASTQTGEHQPQHF. The CDR3 DNA reads TGTGCCAGCACCCAGACAGGAGAACATCAGCCCCAGCATTTT.